These 23 T cell receptor beta chains were sequenced from one sample in a study of T cells after yellow fever vaccination. TCRdb reprocessed the 5' RACE reads via MiXCR and lists one record per CDR3 protein. The sample gives 45,000 to 60,000 distinct CDR3 sequences, around 6.7% of which show up once; approximately 25% is in the top ten. Sample: CD8+ T cells not binding an NS4B(214-222) dextramer, sorted from PBMCs, taken about 41 days after the first yellow fever vaccination. These TCRs come from a man younger than 35 who received the YFV17D yellow fever vaccine.

This clonotype has a count of ten or more. The chain is built from TRBV9 and TRBJ2-3; a weak D match, TRBD2 (6 bases). The CDR3 contains 15 residues. Germline loops: CDR1 SGDLS, CDR2 YYNGEE. V was shortened by 0 bases and J by 4 bases, with 12 bases between the two germline ends. The chain's CDR3 is CASSVGRGPADTQYF. CDR3 nucleotide sequence: TGTGCCAGCAGCGTAGGGCGGGGCCCGGCAGATACGCAGTATTTT.

This clonotype was picked up many times. J is TRBJ2-7 and V is TRBV4-2; the match to TRBD1 covers 9 bases. CDR3 length: 15 residues. Per germline, CDR1 LGHNA and CDR2 YNFKEQ. The V gene end was trimmed by 4 bases and the J gene end by 6 bases; junction bases not matched to a gene: 10. CDR3 sequence (DNA): TGTGCCAGCAGCCCAGAGACAGGGGGAGTGGGCGAGCAGTACTTC. It codes for CASSPETGGVGEQYF.

This clonotype was picked up many times. The CDR3 spells CASSQWGAPNAGEQFF. The CDR3 DNA sequence: TGTGCCAGCAGCCAATGGGGGGCCCCAAACGCTGGTGAGCAGTTCTTC. The J gene is TRBJ2-1, the V gene TRBV14; D is perhaps TRBD1 or TRBD2 (6 bases each). The CDR3 loop spans 16 amino acids. CDR1 SGHDN and CDR2 FVKESK come from the germline V gene. Trimming stripped 2 bases from V and 9 bases from J, with 20 bases between.

This clonotype has ten or more counts. The chain couples TRBV7-9 to TRBJ1-4; perhaps TRBD1 as D (6 bases). CDR1 SEHNR and CDR2 FQNEAQ come from the germline V gene (reference sequence). The germline V and J ends were trimmed by 2 bases and 6 bases, with 10 bases remaining between them. The CDR3 is made up of 14 amino acids. The CDR3 nucleotides are TGTGCCAGCAGCTTACCGGGGGCGCATGAAAAACTGTTTTTT. Translation: CASSLPGAHEKLFF.

This clonotype has a count of ten or more. J is TRBJ2-2 and V is TRBV5-8, with TRBD1 matching 9 bases. Trimming cost V 4 bases and J 3 bases; bases outside gene matches: 4. The CDR3 has 15 residues. Germline assignment: CDR1 SGHTS and CDR2 YDEGEE. Here the CDR3 DNA reads TGTGCCAGCAGCCCGGGACAGGGCCACACCGGGGAGCTGTTTTTT. Translating it yields CASSPGQGHTGELFF.

On this clonotype itself: A much larger clone differs by one base, so this may be a read error. The conserved phenylalanine or tryptophan is not found at the CDR3 terminus, so this likely reflects a read error. This sequence joins TRBV27 and TRBJ1-2; D call uncertain. The germline CDR1 and CDR2 sequences are MNHEY and SMNVEV (reference sequence). The germline V and J ends were trimmed by 9 bases and 2 bases, with 16 bases remaining between them. This CDR3 has 14 residues. The CDR3 DNA reads as TGTGCCAGTCGACCCGGACTCTCCAACTATGGCTACACCTCC. This encodes CASRPGLSNYGYTS.

This clonotype was counted a few times. The chain recombines TRBV7-9 with TRBJ2-3; 7 nucleotides align to TRBD2. CDR3 length: 16 amino acids. The germline CDR1 and CDR2 sequences are SEHNR and FQNEAQ (reference sequence). J lost 6 bases, V lost 5 bases, and 14 bases had no gene match. CDR3 amino acids: CASSPGTTTYGDTQYF. As DNA, the CDR3 is TGTGCCAGCAGCCCCGGGACTACCACTTATGGGGATACGCAGTATTTT. The full variable domain, with the rest looked up from reference TRBV7-9 and TRBJ2-3, is DTGVSQNPRHKITKRGQNVTFRCDPISEHNRLYWYRQTLGQGPEFLTYFQNEAQLEKSRLLSDRFSAERPKGSFSTLEIQRTEQGDSAMYLCASSPGTTTYGDTQYFGPGTRLTVL.

This clonotype has ten or more counts. The rearrangement links TRBV11-1 to TRBJ2-5; D is perhaps TRBD2 (5 bases). This CDR3 contains 15 residues. Germline V CDR1 and CDR2: SGHAT, FQDESV (reference sequence). Trimming stripped 4 bases from V and 0 bases from J, with 12 bases between. CDR3 amino acids: CASSSKGADQETQYF. The CDR3 coding sequence is TGTGCCAGCAGCTCGAAGGGAGCGGACCAAGAGACCCAGTACTTC.

The J gene is TRBJ2-5, the V gene TRBV25-1; D is unclear. V lost 4 bases and J lost 3, with 12 bases in between. The length of the CDR3 is 14 residues. Germline V gene data show CDR1 as MGHDK and CDR2 as SYGVNS. In nucleotides, the CDR3 is TGTGCCAGCAGTGGTCTCTTCTTAGAAGAGACCCAGTACTTC. This sequence encodes CASSGLFLEETQYF.

In this sample, this clonotype turned up many times. This chain connects TRBV4-3 to TRBJ2-1; a possible D gene is TRBD1 (6 bases). The V gene's germline CDR1 is LGHNA and CDR2 YSLEER. This CDR3 contains 16 residues. V was clipped by 0 bases and J by 3 bases, with 12 bases between them. For the CDR3, the DNA is TGCGCCAGCAGCCAAGATTACAGGGCCATCTACAATGAGCAGTTCTTC. It yields the protein CASSQDYRAIYNEQFF.

V and J are TRBV4-3 and TRBJ2-1, with 8 bases lining up with TRBD2. Germline CDR1 is LGHNA and CDR2 is YSLEER. The CDR3 covers 15 residues. Trimming at V came to 3 bases and at J to 5 bases, leaving 6 bases not matched to a gene. In DNA form, the CDR3 reads TGCGCCAGCAGCCAGGTGGGCGGGGGGAACAATGAGCAGTTCTTC. Translation: CASSQVGGGNNEQFF.

This clonotype occurred a few times. The chain has TRBV12-3 or TRBV12-4 and TRBJ2-3; 11 bases are a match to TRBD2. Germline trimming cut 1 base from V and 4 bases from J; bases unmatched to any gene: 7. This CDR3 has 17 amino acids. The CDR3 DNA reads as TGTGCCAGCAGTTTAGGTTCGGTAGCGGGGGGGCCAGATACGCAGTATTTT. Residues: CASSLGSVAGGPDTQYF.

This clonotype was detected ten times or more. This chain uses TRBV9 with TRBJ2-3; TRBD2 matches at 10 bases. With V trimmed by 0 bases and J by 0 bases, 4 bases remained unmatched. The CDR3 contains 17 residues. In germline, CDR1 is SGDLS, CDR2 YYNGEE. As DNA, the CDR3 is TGTGCCAGCAGCGTAGGGCTAGCGGGAGTGAGCACAGATACGCAGTATTTT. Its translation is CASSVGLAGVSTDTQYF.

In its sample, this clonotype was seen many times. This chain uses TRBV24-1 with TRBJ2-5; possibly TRBD1 or TRBD2 for D (5 bases each). The CDR3 totals 16 residues. Per germline, CDR1 KGHDR and CDR2 SFDVKD. The V gene lost 5 bases and the J gene lost 1 base, with 16 bases spanning the gap. CDR3 residues: CATSASRWGSQETQYF. Here the CDR3 DNA reads TGTGCCACCAGTGCGTCCCGGTGGGGGAGCCAAGAGACCCAGTACTTC.

This clonotype was seen repeatedly, ten times or more. V and J are TRBV4-1 and TRBJ1-5; 9 nucleotides match TRBD1. The CDR3 runs 16 residues. The germline V gene encodes CDR1 MGHRA and CDR2 YSYEKL. V shed 4 bases, J shed 6 bases, and the junction held 10 bases outside the gene matches. The CDR3 protein is CASSPISGTGSQPQHF. The CDR3 DNA reads as TGCGCCAGCAGCCCAATATCCGGGACAGGGTCTCAGCCCCAGCATTTT.

This clonotype has a count of ten or more. The chain recombines TRBV5-1 with TRBJ1-5, with a weak D call TRBD1 (5 bases). The CDR3 runs to 14 residues. From germline, CDR1 is SGHRS and CDR2 YFSETQ. V lost 4 bases, J lost 6 bases, and 14 bases lay in between. CDR3 nucleotide sequence: TGCGCCAGCAGCCGCTCGGGGCTGGGTCAGCCCCAGCATTTT. As protein: CASSRSGLGQPQHF.

J is TRBJ1-1 and V is TRBV11-2; tentative D call: TRBD1 (5 bases). Germline V gene lookup returns CDR1 SGHAT and CDR2 FQNNGV. V lost 5 bases and J lost 1, with 11 bases in between. CDR3 length: 14 amino acids. The CDR3 DNA follows: TGTGCCAGCAGCGCGGGCGGGGCGAACACTGAAGCTTTCTTT. It is translated as CASSAGGANTEAFF.

The V and J genes are TRBV10-2 and TRBJ2-5; 12 nucleotides match TRBD2. The CDR3 has 17 residues. CDR1 is WSHSY and CDR2 is SAAADI in the germline V gene. The V segment lost 5 bases and the J segment 1 base; nucleotides outside the gene matches: 8. Here the CDR3 DNA reads TGCGCCAGCAGTCCACCTGCTAGCGGGGGGGTCCAAGAGACCCAGTACTTC. As protein: CASSPPASGGVQETQYF.

The V gene is TRBV6-2 or TRBV6-3, the J gene TRBJ2-2; D gene ambiguous. Trimming pared 1 base from V and 1 base from J, leaving 1 base between. The germline gives CDR1 MNHEY, CDR2 SVGEGT. This CDR3 has 13 residues. CDR3 amino acids: CASSYLNTGELFF. The CDR3 bases are TGTGCCAGCAGTTACTTGAACACCGGGGAGCTGTTTTTT.

This clonotype appeared many times. The V gene is TRBV4-1, the J gene TRBJ2-1; D may correspond to TRBD1 or TRBD2 (5 bases each). V was clipped by 6 bases and J by 6 bases, with 18 bases between them. The CDR3 has 15 residues. Germline CDR1 and CDR2: MGHRA and YSYEKL. Here the CDR3 DNA reads TGCGCCAGCAGTCGTCCGGGACGCAGCCGCAATGAGCAGTTCTTC. It is translated as CASSRPGRSRNEQFF.

As concerns this clonotype: Since a much larger clone is just one base distant, this may be a read error. The genes are TRBV20-1 and TRBJ2-3; D possibly corresponds to TRBD1 (6 bases). Between the trimmed V and J ends, which lost 5 bases and 0 bases, there was a span of 12 bases. CDR3 length equals 14 residues. Germline CDR1 is DFQATT and CDR2 is SNEGSKA (reference sequence). CDR3 sequence (DNA): TGCAGTGCTGACAGGATTGCAAGCACAGATACGCAGTATTTT. It yields the protein CSADRIASTDTQYF.

The chain carries TRBV5-5 and TRBJ1-1; no definite D call. The V gene's germline CDR1 is SGHKS and CDR2 YYEKEE (reference sequence). This CDR3 spans 14 amino acids. Trimming shortened V by 0 bases and J by 3 bases, and 9 bases separated the two germline ends. CDR3 nucleotides: TGTGCCAGCAGCTTGGGGTCCGGATACACTGAAGCTTTCTTT. Residues: CASSLGSGYTEAFF.

This clonotype showed up many times. The chain is built from TRBV12-3 or TRBV12-4 and TRBJ2-1; 9 bases agree with TRBD2. The length of the CDR3 is 14 residues. Trimming at V came to 4 bases and at J to 7 bases, leaving 5 bases not matched to a gene. The CDR3 DNA sequence: TGTGCCAGCAGTTCGGCGGGGGGGTTGAATGAGCAGTTCTTC. Translated, it gives CASSSAGGLNEQFF.